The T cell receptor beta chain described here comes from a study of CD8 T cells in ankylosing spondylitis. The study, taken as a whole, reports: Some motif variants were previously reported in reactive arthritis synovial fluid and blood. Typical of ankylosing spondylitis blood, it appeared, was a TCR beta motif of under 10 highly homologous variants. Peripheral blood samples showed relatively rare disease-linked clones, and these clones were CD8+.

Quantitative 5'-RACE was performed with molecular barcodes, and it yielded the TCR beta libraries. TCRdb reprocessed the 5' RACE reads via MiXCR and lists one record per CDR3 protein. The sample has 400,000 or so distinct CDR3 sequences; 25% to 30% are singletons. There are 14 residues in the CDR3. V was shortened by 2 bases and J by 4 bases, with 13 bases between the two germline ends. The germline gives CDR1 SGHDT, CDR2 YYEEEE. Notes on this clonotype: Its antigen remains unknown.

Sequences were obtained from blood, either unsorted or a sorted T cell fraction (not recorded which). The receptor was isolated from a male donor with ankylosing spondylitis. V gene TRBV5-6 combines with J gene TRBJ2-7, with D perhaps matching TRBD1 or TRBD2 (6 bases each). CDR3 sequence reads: CASSLPGAGYEQYF. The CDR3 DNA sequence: TGTGCCAGCAGCTTACCAGGGGCGGGATACGAGCAGTACTTC.